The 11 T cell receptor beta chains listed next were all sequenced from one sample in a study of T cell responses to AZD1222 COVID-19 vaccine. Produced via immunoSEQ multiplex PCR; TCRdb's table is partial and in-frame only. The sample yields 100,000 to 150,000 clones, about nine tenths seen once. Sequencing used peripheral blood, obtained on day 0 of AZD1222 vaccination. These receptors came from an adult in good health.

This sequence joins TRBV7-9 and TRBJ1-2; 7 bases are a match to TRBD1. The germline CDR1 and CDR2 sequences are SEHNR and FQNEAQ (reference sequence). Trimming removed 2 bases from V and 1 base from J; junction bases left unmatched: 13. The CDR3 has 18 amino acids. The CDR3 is CASSLRTGQIPNNYGYTF. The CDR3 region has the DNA TGTGCCAGCAGCTTACGGACAGGCCAAATACCTAATAACTATGGCTACACCTTC.

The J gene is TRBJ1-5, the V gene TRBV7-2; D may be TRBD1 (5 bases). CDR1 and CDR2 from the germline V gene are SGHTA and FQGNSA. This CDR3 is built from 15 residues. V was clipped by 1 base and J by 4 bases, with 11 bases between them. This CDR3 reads CASSLEGLANQPQHF. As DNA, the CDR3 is TGTGCCAGCAGCTTAGAGGGGTTGGCAAATCAGCCCCAGCATTTT.

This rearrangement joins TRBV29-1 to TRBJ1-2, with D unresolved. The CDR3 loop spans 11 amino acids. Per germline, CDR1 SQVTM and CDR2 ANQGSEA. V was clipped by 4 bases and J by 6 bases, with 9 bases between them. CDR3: CSVGAGNGYTF. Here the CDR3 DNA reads TGCAGCGTTGGGGCTGGGAATGGCTACACCTTC.

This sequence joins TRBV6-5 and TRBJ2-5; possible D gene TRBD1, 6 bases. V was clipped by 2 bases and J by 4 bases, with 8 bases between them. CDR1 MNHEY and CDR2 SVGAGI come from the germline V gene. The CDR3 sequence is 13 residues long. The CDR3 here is CASSYPGVETQYF. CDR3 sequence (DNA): TGTGCCAGCAGTTACCCAGGGGTAGAGACCCAGTACTTC.

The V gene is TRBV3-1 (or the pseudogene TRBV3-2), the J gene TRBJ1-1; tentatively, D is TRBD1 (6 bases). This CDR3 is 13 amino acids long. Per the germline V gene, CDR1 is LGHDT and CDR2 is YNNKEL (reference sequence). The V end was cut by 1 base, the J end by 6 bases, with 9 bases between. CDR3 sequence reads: CASSQAGVPEAFF. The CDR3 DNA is TGTGCCAGCAGCCAAGCAGGGGTGCCTGAAGCTTTCTTT.

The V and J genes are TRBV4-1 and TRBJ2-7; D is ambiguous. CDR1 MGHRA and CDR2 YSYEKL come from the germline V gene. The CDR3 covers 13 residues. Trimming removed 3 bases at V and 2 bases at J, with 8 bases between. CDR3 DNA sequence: TGCGCCAGCAGCCATGAACACGCCTACGAGCAGTACTTC. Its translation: CASSHEHAYEQYF.

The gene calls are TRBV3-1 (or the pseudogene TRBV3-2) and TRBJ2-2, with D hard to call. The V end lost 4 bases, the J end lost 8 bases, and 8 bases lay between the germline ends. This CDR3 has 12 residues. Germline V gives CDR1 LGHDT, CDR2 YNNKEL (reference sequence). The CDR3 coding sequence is TGTGCCAGCAGCCTTGACTTAGGGGAGCTGTTTTTT. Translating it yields CASSLDLGELFF.

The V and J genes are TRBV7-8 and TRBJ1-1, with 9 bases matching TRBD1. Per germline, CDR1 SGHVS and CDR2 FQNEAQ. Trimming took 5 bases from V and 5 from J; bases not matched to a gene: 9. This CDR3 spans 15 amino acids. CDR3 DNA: TGTGCCAGCAGCCGAGGACAGGGGCGGAGTACTGAAGCTTTCTTT. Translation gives CASSRGQGRSTEAFF.

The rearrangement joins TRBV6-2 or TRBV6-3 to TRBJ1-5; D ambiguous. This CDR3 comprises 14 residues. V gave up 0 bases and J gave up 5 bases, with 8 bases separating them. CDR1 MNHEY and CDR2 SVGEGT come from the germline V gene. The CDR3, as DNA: TGTGCCAGCAGTTACTCCCCCTGGGATCAGCCCCAGCATTTT. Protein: CASSYSPWDQPQHF.

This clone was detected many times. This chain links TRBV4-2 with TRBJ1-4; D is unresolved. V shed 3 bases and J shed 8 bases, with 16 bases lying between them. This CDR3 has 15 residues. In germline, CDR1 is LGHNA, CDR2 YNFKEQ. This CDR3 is CASSQGGQEKEKLFF. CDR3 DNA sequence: TGTGCCAGCAGCCAGGGAGGGCAGGAGAAGGAAAAACTGTTTTTT.

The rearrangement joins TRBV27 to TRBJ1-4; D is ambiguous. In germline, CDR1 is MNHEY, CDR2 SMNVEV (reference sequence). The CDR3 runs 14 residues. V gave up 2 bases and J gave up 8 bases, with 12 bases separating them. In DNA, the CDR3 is TGTGCCAGCAGTTTAATCCGGGGTGGCGAAAAACTGTTTTTT. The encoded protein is CASSLIRGGEKLFF. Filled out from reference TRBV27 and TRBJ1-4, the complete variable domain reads EAQVTQNPRYLITVTGKKLTVTCSQNMNHEYMSWYRQDPGLGLRQIYYSMNVEVTDKGDVPEGYKVSRKEKRNFPLILESPSPNQTSLYFCASSLIRGGEKLFFGSGTQLSVL.